One and the same sample provided the 11 T cell receptor beta chains below, sequenced in a study of T-cell memory formation after mild COVID-19 (dated by TCRdb to the early 2020s). Preparation of the library involved 5' RACE. The sequencer listed for this sample is Illumina NovaSeq 6000. TCRdb reprocessing: public reads trimmed at Q25 with fastp, clones called with MiXCR, in-frame beta chains kept. CDR3 protein sequences are deduplicated, and each keeps its most common genes and DNA. A total of more than 120,000 distinct CDR3 sequences appear in this sample, 6% to 6.5% of them only once. Clones ranked in the top ten supply 2% to 2.5% of the sample. The specimen sequenced was PBMCs or a T cell subset sorted from them (not recorded which). These TCRs come from an adult woman who had mild COVID-19 (a few samples of this study predate the infection). The sample titles of this study are shuffled in the database, so cell type and time point are left out; the donor was told from shared clones.

Many counts were recorded for this clonotype. This chain links TRBV7-8 with TRBJ2-5, with D tentatively TRBD2 (5 bases). The CDR3 spans 12 residues. Germline values: CDR1 SGHVS, CDR2 FQNEAQ. Trimming shortened V by 5 bases and J by 5 bases, and 9 bases separated the two germline ends. The CDR3 region has the DNA TGTGCCAGCAGCCACCCGGGGGAGACCCAGTACTTC. Amino acids: CASSHPGETQYF.

The chain couples TRBV5-4 to TRBJ2-3; tentatively, D is TRBD2 (7 bases). V shed 3 bases and J shed 6 bases, with 20 bases lying between them. CDR1 SGHNT and CDR2 YYREEE come from the germline V gene (reference sequence). This CDR3 has 16 amino acids. The CDR3 coding sequence is TGTGCCAGCAGCTCGTCGCGGGGGCCTGGGGATGATACGCAGTATTTT. This encodes CASSSSRGPGDDTQYF.

The gene calls are TRBV5-4 and TRBJ2-1; D is perhaps TRBD2 (5 bases). V gave up 2 bases and J gave up 9 bases, with 15 bases separating them. The CDR3 totals 14 residues. In germline, CDR1 is SGHNT, CDR2 YYREEE (reference sequence). CDR3 amino acids: CASSLTSGHGEQFF. The CDR3 bases are TGTGCCAGCAGCTTAACCAGCGGTCATGGTGAGCAGTTCTTC.

This clonotype was seen at least ten times. This chain joins TRBV23-1 and TRBJ2-7; 7 nucleotides line up with TRBD1. TRBV23-1 has ORF status, its function being uncertain. This CDR3 comprises 11 residues. The V segment lost 8 bases and the J segment 5 bases; nucleotides outside the gene matches: 3. The CDR3 sequence is CASSDRDEQYF. In nucleotides, the CDR3 is TGCGCCAGCTCAGACAGGGACGAGCAGTACTTC.

In regard to this clonotype: A read error may be the cause here, since a much bigger clone is one base away. This rearrangement joins TRBV5-1 to TRBJ2-5; the D call may be TRBD1 or TRBD2 (5 bases each). Looked up from germline, CDR1 is SGHRS and CDR2 is YFSETQ. The CDR3 extends over 13 amino acids. The chain's CDR3 is CASGQGGGEAQYF. The DNA for the CDR3 is TGCGCCAGCGGCCAGGGTGGAGGAGAGGCCCAGTACTTC.

This clonotype has just a few counts. The chain has TRBV6-5 and TRBJ1-2; D is unresolved. Germline V lookup: CDR1 MNHEY, CDR2 SVGAGI. CDR3 length: 15 amino acids. The germline V and J ends were trimmed by 2 bases and 4 bases, with 14 bases remaining between them. CDR3 region: CASSYEVQAGYGYTF. The CDR3 DNA is TGTGCCAGCAGTTACGAGGTGCAGGCCGGCTATGGCTACACCTTC.

CDR3 protein: CASSQFTGTPRSEQYF. The CDR3 nucleotides read TGTGCCAGCAGCCAATTCACAGGGACCCCCCGGAGCGAGCAGTACTTC. V is TRBV14 and J is TRBJ2-7, with D possibly being TRBD1 (6 bases). V was shortened by 2 bases and J by 6 bases, with 20 bases between the two germline ends. The germline V gene encodes CDR1 SGHDN and CDR2 FVKESK. The CDR3 length is 16 residues.

This clonotype was seen ten or more times. The J gene is TRBJ2-3, the V gene TRBV5-1; D uncertain. CDR3 length equals 16 residues. Germline V lookup: CDR1 SGHRS, CDR2 YFSETQ. The V end was cut by 4 bases, the J end by 0 bases, with 15 bases between. In nucleotides, the CDR3 is TGCGCCAGCAGCCCTGGGATAGCTCCGAGCACAGATACGCAGTATTTT. It encodes CASSPGIAPSTDTQYF.

The chain carries TRBV5-1 and TRBJ1-2, with D maybe TRBD1 (6 bases). Trimming pared 2 bases from V and 3 bases from J, leaving 11 bases between. The length of the CDR3 is 14 residues. CDR1 is SGHRS, CDR2 YFSETQ, per germline. CDR3 region: CASSLTGTDYGYTF. The CDR3 DNA follows: TGCGCCAGCAGCTTAACAGGGACGGACTATGGCTACACCTTC.

The chain carries TRBV7-3 and TRBJ2-7, with 7 positions matching TRBD2. The germline V gene has CDR1 SGHTA and CDR2 FQGTGA. The CDR3 loop spans 15 amino acids. Trimming took 5 bases from V and 1 from J; bases not matched to a gene: 8. The CDR3 sequence is CASSPRPGLSYEQYF. The CDR3, as DNA: TGTGCCAGCAGCCCACGTCCGGGACTATCCTACGAGCAGTACTTC.

About this clonotype: At one end the junction does not follow the germline gene, possibly because of a read error. J is TRBJ2-2 and V is TRBV5-1; the match to TRBD1 covers 7 bases. Germline V gene lookup returns CDR1 SGHRS and CDR2 YFSETQ. The CDR3 has 14 residues. The CDR3 protein is CDSSFDRVGGELFF. CDR3 nucleotide sequence: TGCGACAGCAGCTTTGACAGGGTCGGCGGGGAGCTGTTTTTT.